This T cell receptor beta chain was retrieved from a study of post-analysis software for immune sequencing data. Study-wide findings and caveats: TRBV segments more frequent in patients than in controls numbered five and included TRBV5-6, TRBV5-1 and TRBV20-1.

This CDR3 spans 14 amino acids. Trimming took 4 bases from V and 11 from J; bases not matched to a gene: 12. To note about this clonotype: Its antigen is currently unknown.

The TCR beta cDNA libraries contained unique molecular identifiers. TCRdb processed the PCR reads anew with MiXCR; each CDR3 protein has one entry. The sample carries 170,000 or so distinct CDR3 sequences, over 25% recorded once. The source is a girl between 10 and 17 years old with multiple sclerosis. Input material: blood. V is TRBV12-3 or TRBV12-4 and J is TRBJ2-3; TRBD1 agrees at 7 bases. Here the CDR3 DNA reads TGTGCCAGCAGTTGGACAGGATCCACAGATGTGCAGTATTTT. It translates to CASSWTGSTDVQYF.